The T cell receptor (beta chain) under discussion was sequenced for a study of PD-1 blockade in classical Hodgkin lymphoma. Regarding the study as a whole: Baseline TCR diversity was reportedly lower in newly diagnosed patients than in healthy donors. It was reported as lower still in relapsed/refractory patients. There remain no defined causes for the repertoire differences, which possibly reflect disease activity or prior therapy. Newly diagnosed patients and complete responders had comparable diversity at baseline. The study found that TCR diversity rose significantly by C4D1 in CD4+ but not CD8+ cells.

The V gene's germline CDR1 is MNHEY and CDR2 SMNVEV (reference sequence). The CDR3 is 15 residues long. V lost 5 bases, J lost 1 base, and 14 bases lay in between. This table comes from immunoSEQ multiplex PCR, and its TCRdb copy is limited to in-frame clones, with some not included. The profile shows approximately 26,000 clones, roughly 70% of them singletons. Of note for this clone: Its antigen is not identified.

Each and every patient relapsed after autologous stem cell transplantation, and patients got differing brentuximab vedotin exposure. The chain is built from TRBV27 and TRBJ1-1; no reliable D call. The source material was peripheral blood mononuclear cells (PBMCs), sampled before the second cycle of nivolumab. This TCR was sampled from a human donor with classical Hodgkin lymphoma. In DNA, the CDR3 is TGTGCCAGCAGTATAGACAACCAACCGAACACTGAAGCTTTCTTT. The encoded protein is CASSIDNQPNTEAFF.